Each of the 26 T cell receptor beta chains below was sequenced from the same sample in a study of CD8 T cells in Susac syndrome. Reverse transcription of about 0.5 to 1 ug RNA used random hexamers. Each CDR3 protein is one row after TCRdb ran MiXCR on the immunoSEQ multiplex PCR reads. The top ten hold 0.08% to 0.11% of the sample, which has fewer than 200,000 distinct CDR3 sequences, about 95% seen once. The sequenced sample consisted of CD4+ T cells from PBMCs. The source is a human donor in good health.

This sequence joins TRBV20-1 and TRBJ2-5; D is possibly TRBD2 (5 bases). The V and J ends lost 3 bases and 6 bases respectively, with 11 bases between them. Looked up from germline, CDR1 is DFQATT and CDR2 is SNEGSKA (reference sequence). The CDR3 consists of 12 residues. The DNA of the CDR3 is TGCAGTGCTAGTGGTAGCGCGCAGACCCAGTACTTC. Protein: CSASGSAQTQYF.

Written as DNA, the CDR3 is TGTGCCAGCAGTTTAGCGCGCGGGCTCTACGAGCAGTACTTC. Residues: CASSLARGLYEQYF. The chain is built from TRBV12-3 or TRBV12-4 and TRBJ2-7; D might be TRBD2 (5 bases). V shed 0 bases and J shed 3 bases, with 9 bases lying between them. The length of the CDR3 is 14 residues.

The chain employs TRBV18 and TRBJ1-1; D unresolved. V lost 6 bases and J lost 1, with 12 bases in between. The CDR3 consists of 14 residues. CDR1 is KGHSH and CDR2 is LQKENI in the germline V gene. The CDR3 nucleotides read TGTGCCAGCTCCTCATCGGCCGGGAACACTGAAGCTTTCTTT. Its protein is CASSSSAGNTEAFF.

The CDR3 nucleotides are TGCAGCGTTGCAACAGGGTTGACCGGGGAGCTGTTTTTT. Encoded protein: CSVATGLTGELFF. The V and J genes are TRBV29-1 and TRBJ2-2, with D possibly matching TRBD1 (6 bases). Germline lookup yields CDR1 SQVTM and CDR2 ANQGSEA. This CDR3 has 13 amino acids. V was cut by 4 bases and J by 5 bases, with 11 bases left in between.

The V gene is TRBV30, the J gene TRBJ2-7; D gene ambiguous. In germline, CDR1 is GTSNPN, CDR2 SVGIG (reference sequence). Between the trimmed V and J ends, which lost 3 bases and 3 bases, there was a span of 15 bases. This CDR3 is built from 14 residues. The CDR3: CAWSQDGIFYEQYF. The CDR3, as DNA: TGTGCCTGGAGCCAGGACGGAATTTTCTACGAGCAGTACTTC.

DNA for the CDR3: TGTGCCAGCAGCCGTACGAGGGAGGAGACCCAGTACTTC. The encoded protein is CASSRTREETQYF. The chain carries TRBV7-3 and TRBJ2-5; D perhaps matches TRBD2 (5 bases). V was pared by 5 bases and J by 5 bases, with 12 bases between. Germline assignment: CDR1 SGHTA and CDR2 FQGTGA. The CDR3 extends over 13 amino acids.

CDR3 sequence (DNA): TGTGCCACCAGCAGAGAGTTACTAGCGGCAGATACGCAGTATTTT. It codes for CATSRELLAADTQYF. The chain joins TRBV15 to TRBJ2-3, with 8 bases lining up with TRBD2. J was trimmed by 4 bases and V by 0 bases; bases with no gene match: 3. Germline CDR1 reads LNHNV; CDR2 reads YYDKDF (reference sequence). The CDR3 sequence is 15 residues long.

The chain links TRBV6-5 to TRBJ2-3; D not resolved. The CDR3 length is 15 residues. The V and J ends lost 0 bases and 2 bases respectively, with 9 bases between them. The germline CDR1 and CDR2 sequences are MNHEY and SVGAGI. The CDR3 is CASSYSERVTDTQYF. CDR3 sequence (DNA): TGTGCCAGCAGTTACTCGGAACGGGTCACAGATACGCAGTATTTT.

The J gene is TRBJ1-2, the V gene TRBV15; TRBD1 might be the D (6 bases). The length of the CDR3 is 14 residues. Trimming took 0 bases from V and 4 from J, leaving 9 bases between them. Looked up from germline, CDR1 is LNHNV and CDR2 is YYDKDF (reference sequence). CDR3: CATSREGGGYGYTF. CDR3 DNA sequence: TGTGCCACCAGCAGAGAAGGGGGGGGCTATGGCTACACCTTC.

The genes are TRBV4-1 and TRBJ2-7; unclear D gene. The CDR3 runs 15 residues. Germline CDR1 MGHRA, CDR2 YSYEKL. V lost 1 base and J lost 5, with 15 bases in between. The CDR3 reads CASSQARLEFHEQYF. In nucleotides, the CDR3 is TGCGCCAGCAGCCAAGCTCGGCTAGAGTTCCACGAGCAGTACTTC.

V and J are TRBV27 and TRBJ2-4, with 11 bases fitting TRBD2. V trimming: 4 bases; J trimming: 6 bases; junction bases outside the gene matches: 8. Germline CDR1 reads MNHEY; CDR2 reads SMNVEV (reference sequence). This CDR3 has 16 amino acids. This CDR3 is CASSSPSGRKGNIQYF. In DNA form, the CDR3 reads TGTGCCAGCAGTTCCCCTAGCGGGAGGAAGGGAAACATTCAGTACTTC.

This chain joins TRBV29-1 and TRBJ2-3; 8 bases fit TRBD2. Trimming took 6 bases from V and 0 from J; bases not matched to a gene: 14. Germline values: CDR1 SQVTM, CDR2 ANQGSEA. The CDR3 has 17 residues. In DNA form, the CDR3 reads TGCAGCGTCGGCCCAGATAGCGGGGCACGAAGCACAGATACGCAGTATTTT. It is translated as CSVGPDSGARSTDTQYF.

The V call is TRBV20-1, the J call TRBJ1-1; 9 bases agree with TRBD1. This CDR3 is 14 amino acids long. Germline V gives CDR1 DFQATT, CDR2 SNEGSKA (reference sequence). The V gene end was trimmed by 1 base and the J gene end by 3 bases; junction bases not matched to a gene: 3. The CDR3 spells CSARAWDRDTEAFF. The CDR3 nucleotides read TGCAGTGCTAGAGCTTGGGACAGGGACACTGAAGCTTTCTTT.

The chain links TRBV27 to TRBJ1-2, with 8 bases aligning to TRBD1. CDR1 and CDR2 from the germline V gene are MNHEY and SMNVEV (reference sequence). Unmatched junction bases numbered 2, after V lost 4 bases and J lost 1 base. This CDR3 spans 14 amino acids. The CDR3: CASSWGQDNYGYTF. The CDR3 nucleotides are TGTGCCAGCAGTTGGGGACAGGATAACTATGGCTACACCTTC.

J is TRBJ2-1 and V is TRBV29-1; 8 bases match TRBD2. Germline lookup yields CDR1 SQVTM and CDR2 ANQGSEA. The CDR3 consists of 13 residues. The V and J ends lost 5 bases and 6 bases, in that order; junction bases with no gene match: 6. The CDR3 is CSVLREAGNEQFF. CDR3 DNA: TGCAGCGTTCTGCGGGAGGCAGGCAATGAGCAGTTCTTC.

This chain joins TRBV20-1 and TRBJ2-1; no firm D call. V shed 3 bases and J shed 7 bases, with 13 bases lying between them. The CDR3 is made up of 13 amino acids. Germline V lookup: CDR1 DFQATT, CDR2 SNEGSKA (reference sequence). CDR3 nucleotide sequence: TGCAGTGCTAGGGACCTACTTTGGAATGAGCAGTTCTTC. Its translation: CSARDLLWNEQFF.

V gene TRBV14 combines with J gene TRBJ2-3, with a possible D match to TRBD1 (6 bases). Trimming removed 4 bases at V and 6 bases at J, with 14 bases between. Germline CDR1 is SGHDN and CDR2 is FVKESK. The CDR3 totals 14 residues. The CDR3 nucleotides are TGTGCCAGCAGCCTCGCAGGGGCCCCGGATACGCAGTATTTT. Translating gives CASSLAGAPDTQYF.

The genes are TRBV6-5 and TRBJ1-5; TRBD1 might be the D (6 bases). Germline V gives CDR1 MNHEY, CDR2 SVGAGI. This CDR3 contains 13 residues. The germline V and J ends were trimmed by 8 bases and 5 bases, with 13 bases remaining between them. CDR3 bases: TGTGCCAGCTCTAAGGGGGGTGATCAGCCCCAGCATTTT. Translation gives CASSKGGDQPQHF.

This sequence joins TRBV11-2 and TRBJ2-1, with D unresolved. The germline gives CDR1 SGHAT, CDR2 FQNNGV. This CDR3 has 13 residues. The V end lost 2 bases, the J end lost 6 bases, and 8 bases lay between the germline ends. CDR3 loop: CASSLNYPNEQFF. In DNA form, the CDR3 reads TGTGCCAGCAGCTTAAACTACCCCAATGAGCAGTTCTTC. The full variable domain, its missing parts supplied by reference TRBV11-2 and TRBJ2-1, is EAGVAQSPRYKIIEKRQSVAFWCNPISGHATLYWYQQILGQGPKLLIQFQNNGVVDDSQLPKDRFSAERLKGVDSTLKIQPAKLEDSAVYLCASSLNYPNEQFFGPGTRLTVL.

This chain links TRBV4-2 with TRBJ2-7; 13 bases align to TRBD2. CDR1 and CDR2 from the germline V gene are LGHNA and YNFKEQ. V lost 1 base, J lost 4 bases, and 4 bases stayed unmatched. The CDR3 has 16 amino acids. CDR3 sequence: CASSQGGLAGVYEQYF. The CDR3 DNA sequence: TGTGCCAGCAGCCAAGGCGGACTAGCGGGAGTTTACGAGCAGTACTTC.

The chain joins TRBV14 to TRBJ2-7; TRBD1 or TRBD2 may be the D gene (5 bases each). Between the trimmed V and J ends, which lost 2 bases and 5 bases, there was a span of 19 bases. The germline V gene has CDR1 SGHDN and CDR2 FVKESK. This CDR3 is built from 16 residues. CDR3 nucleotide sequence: TGTGCCAGCAGCCAATCATCTAGGACCCGGGGCGACGAGCAGTACTTC. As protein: CASSQSSRTRGDEQYF.

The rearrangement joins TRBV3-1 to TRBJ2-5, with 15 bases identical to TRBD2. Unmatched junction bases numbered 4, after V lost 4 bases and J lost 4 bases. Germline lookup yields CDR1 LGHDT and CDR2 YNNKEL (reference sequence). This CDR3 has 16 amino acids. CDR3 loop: CASSPGTSGRLETQYF. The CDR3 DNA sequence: TGTGCCAGCAGCCCCGGGACTAGCGGGAGGCTAGAGACCCAGTACTTC.

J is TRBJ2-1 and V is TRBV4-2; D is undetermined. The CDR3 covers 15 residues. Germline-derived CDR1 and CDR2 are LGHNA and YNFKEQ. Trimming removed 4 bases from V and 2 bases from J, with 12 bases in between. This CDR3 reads CASSRGARTYNEQFF. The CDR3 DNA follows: TGTGCCAGCAGCCGCGGTGCTAGAACCTACAATGAGCAGTTCTTC.

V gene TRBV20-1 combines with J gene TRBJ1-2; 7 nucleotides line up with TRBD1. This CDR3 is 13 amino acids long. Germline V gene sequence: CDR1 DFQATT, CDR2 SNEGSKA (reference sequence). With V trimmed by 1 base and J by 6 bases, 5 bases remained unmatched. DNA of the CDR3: TGCAGTGCTAGAGTGCCAGGGGGAGATGGCTACACCTTC. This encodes CSARVPGGDGYTF.

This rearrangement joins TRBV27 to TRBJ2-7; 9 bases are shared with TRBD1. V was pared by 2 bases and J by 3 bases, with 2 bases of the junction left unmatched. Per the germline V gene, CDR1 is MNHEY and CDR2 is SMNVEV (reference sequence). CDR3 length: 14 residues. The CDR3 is CASSLTDRGYEQYF. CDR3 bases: TGTGCCAGCAGTTTAACGGACAGGGGCTACGAGCAGTACTTC.

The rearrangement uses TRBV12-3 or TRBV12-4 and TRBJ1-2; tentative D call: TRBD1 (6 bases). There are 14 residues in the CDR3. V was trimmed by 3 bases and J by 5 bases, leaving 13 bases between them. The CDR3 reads CASSFPTGGYGYTF. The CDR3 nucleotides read TGTGCCAGCAGTTTCCCGACAGGCGGGTATGGCTACACCTTC.